This T cell receptor beta chain was captured by sequencing in a study of blood T cell repertoires in COVID-19. Here immunoSEQ multiplex PCR was the method, and the copy in TCRdb shows in-frame clones only, minus some. The sample records roughly 320,000 clones, 85% to 90% being singletons. Germline lookup yields CDR1 MGHRA and CDR2 YSYEKL. V lost 0 bases to trimming and J lost 0 bases, with 11 bases between them. The CDR3 loop spans 16 amino acids. The material sequenced was PBMCs or T cells enriched from blood (not recorded which). This receptor was obtained from a young man who had recovered from COVID-19. The chain has TRBV4-1 and TRBJ1-2; possibly TRBD1 for D (6 bases). For the CDR3, the DNA is TGCGCCAGCAGCCAAGATGAAGGGGGAGCTAACTATGGCTACACCTTC. Protein product: CASSQDEGGANYGYTF.